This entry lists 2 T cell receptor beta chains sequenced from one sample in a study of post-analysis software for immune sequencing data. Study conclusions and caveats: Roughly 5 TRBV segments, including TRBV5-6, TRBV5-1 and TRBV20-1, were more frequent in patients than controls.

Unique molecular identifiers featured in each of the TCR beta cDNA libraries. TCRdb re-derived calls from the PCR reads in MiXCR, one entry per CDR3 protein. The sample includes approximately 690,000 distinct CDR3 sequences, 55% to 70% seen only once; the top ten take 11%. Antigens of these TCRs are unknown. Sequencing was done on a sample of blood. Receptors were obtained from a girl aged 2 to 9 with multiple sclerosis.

CDR3 nucleotides: TGTGCCAGCAGTTTTCGGGCCCCGGACAACACTGAAGCTTTCTTT. Translated: CASSFRAPDNTEAFF. The V gene is TRBV12-3 or TRBV12-4, the J gene TRBJ1-1; D not certain. CDR3 length equals 15 residues. Between the trimmed V and J ends, which lost 3 bases and 2 bases, there was a span of 13 bases.

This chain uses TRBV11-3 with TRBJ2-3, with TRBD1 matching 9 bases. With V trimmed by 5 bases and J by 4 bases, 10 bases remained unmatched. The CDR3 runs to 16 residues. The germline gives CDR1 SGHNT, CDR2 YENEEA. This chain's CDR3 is CASSNSRTGVPDTQYF. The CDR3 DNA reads TGTGCCAGCAGCAATTCGAGGACAGGGGTCCCAGATACGCAGTATTTT.